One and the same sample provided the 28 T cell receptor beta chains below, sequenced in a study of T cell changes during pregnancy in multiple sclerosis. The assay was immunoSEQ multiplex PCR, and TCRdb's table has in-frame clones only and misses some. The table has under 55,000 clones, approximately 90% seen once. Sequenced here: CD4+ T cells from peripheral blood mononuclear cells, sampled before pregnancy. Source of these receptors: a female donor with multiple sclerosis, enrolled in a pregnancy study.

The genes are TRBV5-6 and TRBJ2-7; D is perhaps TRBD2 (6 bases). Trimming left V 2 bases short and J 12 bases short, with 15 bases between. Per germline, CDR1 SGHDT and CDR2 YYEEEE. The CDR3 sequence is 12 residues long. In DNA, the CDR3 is TGTGCCAGCAGCTTACGTGGTGGGAGGCGGTACTTC. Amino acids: CASSLRGGRRYF.

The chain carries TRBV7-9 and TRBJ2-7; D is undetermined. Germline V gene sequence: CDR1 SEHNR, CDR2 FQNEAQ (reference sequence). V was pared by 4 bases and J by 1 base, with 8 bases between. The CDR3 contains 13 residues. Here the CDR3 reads CASSSSVSYEQYF. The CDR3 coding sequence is TGTGCCAGCAGCTCGTCAGTATCCTACGAGCAGTACTTC.

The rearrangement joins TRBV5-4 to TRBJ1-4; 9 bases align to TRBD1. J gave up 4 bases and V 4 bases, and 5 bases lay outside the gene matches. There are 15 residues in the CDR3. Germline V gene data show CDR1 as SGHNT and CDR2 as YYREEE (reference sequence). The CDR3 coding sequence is TGTGCCAGCAGCCCCGGACAGGGGCGTAATGAAAAACTGTTTTTT. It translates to CASSPGQGRNEKLFF.

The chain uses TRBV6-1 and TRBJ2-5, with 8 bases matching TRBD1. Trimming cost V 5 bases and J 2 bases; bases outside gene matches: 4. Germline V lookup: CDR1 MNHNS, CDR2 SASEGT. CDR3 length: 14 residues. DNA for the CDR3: TGTGCCAGCAGTAGGACAGGGAGACAAGAGACCCAGTACTTC. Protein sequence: CASSRTGRQETQYF.

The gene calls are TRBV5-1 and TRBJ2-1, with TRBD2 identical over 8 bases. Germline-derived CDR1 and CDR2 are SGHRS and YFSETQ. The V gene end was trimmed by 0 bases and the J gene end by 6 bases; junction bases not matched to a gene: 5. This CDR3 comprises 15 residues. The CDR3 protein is CASSLEVAGPNEQFF. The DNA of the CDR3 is TGCGCCAGCAGCTTGGAAGTAGCGGGACCCAATGAGCAGTTCTTC.

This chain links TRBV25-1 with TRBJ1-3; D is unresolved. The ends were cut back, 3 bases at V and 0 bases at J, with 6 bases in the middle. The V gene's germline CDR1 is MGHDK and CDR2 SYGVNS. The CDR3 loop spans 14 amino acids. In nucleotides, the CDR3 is TGTGCCAGCAGTGAGGAGCGCTCTGGAAACACCATATATTTT. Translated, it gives CASSEERSGNTIYF.

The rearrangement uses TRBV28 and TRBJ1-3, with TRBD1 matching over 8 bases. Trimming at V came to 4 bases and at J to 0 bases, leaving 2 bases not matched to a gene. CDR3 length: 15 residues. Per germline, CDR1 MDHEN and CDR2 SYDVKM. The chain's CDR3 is CASSSGGSSGNTIYF. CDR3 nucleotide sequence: TGTGCCAGCAGTTCAGGGGGCAGCTCTGGAAACACCATATATTTT.

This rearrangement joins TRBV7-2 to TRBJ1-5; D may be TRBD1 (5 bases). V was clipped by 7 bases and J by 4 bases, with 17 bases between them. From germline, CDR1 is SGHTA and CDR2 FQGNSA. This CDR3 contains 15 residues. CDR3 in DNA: TGTGCCAGCAAAGTGAAGGGGTCAGGGAATCAGCCCCAGCATTTT. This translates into CASKVKGSGNQPQHF.

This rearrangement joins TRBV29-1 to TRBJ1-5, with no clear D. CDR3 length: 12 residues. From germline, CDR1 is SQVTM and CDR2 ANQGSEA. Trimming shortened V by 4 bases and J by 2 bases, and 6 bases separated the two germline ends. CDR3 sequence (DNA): TGCAGCGTTGTCGGGGGCAATCAGCCCCAGCATTTT. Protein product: CSVVGGNQPQHF.

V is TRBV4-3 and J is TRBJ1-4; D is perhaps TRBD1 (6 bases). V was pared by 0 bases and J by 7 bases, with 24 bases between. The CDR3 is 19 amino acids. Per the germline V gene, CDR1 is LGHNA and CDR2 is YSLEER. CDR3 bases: TGCGCCAGCAGCCAAGATTCGATGACAGGCCAAACCTCCGTTGAAAAACTGTTTTTT. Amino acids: CASSQDSMTGQTSVEKLFF.

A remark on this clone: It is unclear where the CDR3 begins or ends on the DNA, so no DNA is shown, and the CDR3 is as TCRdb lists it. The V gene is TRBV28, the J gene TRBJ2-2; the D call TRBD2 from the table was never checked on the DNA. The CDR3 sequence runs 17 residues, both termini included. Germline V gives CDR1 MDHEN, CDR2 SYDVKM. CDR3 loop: CVPAQNLQRGANGELFF.

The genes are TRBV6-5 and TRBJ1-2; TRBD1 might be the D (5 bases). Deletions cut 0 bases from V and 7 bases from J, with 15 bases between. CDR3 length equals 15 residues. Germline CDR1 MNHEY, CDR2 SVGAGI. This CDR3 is CASSYSIGGKGGYTF. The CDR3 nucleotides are TGTGCCAGCAGTTACTCGATCGGGGGTAAGGGTGGCTACACCTTC.

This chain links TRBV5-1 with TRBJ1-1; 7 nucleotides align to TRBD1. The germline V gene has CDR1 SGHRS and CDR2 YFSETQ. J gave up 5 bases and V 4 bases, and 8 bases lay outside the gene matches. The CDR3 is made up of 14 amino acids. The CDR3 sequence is CASSGTGVGTEAFF. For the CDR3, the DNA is TGCGCCAGCAGCGGAACAGGGGTTGGAACTGAAGCTTTCTTT. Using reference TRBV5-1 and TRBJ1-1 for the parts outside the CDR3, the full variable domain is KAGVTQTPRYLIKTRGQQVTLSCSPISGHRSVSWYQQTPGQGLQFLFEYFSETQRNKGNFPGRFSGRQFSNSRSEMNVSTLELGDSALYLCASSGTGVGTEAFFGQGTRLTVV.

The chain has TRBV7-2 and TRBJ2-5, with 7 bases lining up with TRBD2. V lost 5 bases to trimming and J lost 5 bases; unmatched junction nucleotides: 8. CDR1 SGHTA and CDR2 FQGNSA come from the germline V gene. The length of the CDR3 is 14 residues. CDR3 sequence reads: CASSIKSGEETQYF. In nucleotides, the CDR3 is TGTGCCAGCAGCATAAAAAGCGGGGAGGAGACCCAGTACTTC.

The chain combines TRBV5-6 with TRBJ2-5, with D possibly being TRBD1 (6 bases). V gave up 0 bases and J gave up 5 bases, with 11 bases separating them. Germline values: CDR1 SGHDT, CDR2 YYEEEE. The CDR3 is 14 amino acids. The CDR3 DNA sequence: TGTGCCAGCAGCTTGGAGGCAGGGGAGGAGACCCAGTACTTC. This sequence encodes CASSLEAGEETQYF.

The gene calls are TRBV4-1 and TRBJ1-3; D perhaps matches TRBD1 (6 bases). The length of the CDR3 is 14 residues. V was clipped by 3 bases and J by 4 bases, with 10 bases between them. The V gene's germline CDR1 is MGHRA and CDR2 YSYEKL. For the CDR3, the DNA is TGCGCCAGCAGCCACCCTGGACAGGGAAACACCATATATTTT. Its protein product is CASSHPGQGNTIYF.

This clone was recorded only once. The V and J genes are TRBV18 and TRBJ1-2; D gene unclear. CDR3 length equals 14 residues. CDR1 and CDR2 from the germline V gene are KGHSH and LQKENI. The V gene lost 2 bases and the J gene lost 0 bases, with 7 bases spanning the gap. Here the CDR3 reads CASSPDNSNYGYTF. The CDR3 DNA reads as TGTGCCAGCTCACCAGATAACTCTAACTATGGCTACACCTTC.

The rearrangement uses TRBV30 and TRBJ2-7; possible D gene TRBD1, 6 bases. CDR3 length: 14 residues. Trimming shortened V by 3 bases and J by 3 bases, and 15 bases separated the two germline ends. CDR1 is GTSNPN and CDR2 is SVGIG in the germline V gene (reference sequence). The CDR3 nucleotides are TGTGCCTGGAGATTCCACAGGGTTGGCTACGAGCAGTACTTC. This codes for CAWRFHRVGYEQYF.

CDR3 DNA: TGTGCCAGCAGCCCGCAAGCGGTGGGAACTGAAGCTTTCTTT. Translated: CASSPQAVGTEAFF. The gene calls are TRBV7-6 and TRBJ1-1; D ambiguous. The germline V gene has CDR1 SGHVS and CDR2 FNYEAQ. The CDR3 extends over 14 amino acids. The V end lost 5 bases, the J end lost 5 bases, and 15 bases lay between the germline ends.

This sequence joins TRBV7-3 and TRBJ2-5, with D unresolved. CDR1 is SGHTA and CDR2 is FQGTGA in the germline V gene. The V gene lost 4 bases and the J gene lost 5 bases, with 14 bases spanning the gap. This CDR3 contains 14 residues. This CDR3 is CASSSFGGGETQYF. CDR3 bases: TGTGCCAGCAGCTCGTTTGGTGGCGGTGAGACCCAGTACTTC.

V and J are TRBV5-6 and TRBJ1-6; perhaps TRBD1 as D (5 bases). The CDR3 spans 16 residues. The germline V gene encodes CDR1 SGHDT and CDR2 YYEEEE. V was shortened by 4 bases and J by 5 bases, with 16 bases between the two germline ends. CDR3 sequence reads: CASSLRVGLNNSPLHF. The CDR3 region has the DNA TGTGCCAGCAGCCTGAGGGTGGGACTCAATAATTCACCCCTCCACTTT.

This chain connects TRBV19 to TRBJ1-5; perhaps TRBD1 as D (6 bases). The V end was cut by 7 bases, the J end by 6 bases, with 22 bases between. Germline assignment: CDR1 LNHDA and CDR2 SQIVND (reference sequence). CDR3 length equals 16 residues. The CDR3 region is CASIDSSRGASQPQHF. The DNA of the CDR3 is TGTGCCAGTATCGATAGCTCACGGGGGGCAAGTCAGCCCCAGCATTTT.

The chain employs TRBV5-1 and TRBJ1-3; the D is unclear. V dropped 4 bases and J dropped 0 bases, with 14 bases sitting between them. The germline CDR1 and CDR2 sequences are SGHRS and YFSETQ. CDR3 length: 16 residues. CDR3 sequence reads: CASSPRTAGSGNTIYF. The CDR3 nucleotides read TGCGCCAGCAGCCCACGCACAGCTGGCTCTGGAAACACCATATATTTT. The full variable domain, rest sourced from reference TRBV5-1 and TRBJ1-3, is KAGVTQTPRYLIKTRGQQVTLSCSPISGHRSVSWYQQTPGQGLQFLFEYFSETQRNKGNFPGRFSGRQFSNSRSEMNVSTLELGDSALYLCASSPRTAGSGNTIYFGEGSWLTVV.

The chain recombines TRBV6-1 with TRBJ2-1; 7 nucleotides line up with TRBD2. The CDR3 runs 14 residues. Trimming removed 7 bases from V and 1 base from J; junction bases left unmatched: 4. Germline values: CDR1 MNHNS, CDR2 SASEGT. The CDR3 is CASKRDRSYNEQFF. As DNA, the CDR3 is TGTGCCAGCAAGCGGGACCGGTCCTACAATGAGCAGTTCTTC.

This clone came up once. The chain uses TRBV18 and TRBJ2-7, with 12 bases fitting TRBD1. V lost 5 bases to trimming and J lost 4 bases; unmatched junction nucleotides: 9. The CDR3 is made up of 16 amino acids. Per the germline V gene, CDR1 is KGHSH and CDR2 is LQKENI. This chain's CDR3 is CASSSGTGGGRYEQYF. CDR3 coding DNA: TGTGCCAGCTCATCCGGGACAGGGGGCGGAAGGTACGAGCAGTACTTC. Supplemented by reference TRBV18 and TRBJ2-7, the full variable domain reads NAGVMQNPRHLVRRRGQEARLRCSPMKGHSHVYWYRQLPEEGLKFMVYLQKENIIDESGMPKERFSAEFPKEGPSILRIQQVVRGDSAAYFCASSSGTGGGRYEQYFGPGTRLTVT.

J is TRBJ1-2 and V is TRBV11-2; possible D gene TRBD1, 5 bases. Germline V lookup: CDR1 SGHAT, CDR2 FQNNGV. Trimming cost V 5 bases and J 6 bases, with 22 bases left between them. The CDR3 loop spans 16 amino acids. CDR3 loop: CASSPLFGDLRDGYTF. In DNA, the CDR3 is TGTGCCAGCAGCCCCTTATTTGGGGACTTGCGGGATGGCTACACCTTC.

The CDR3 region is CASSLASGSRQTYGYTF. Written as DNA, the CDR3 is TGCGCCAGCAGCTTAGCTAGTGGCTCTCGACAGACGTATGGCTACACCTTC. This chain links TRBV5-1 with TRBJ1-2; D perhaps matches TRBD1 (5 bases). Per the germline V gene, CDR1 is SGHRS and CDR2 is YFSETQ. V shed 2 bases and J shed 5 bases, with 22 bases lying between them. The CDR3 totals 17 residues.

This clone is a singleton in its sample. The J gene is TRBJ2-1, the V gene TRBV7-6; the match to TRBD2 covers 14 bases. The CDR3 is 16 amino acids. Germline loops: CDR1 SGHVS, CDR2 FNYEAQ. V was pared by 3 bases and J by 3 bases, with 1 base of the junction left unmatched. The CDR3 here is CASSLGLAGVYNEQFF. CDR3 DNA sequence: TGTGCCAGCAGCTTGGGACTAGCGGGAGTCTACAATGAGCAGTTCTTC. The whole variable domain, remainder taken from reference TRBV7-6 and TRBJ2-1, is GAGVSQSPRYKVTKRGQDVALRCDPISGHVSLYWYRQALGQGPEFLTYFNYEAQQDKSGLPNDRFSAERPEGSISTLTIQRTEQRDSAMYRCASSLGLAGVYNEQFFGPGTRLTVL.